A selection of T cell receptor beta chains follows, all from one sample in a study of blood T cells in healthy people across ages. A single record per CDR3 protein comes from TCRdb applying MiXCR to the 5' RACE reads. The profile shows just under 550,000 distinct CDR3 sequences, approximately 25% of them singletons. These data are also associated with another study on T cells of mothers and their children.

Material for sequencing was blood. The receptors originated from a boy between 5 and 17 years old in good health. Both conserved end residues are part of each CDR3. D genes are given only for firm matches. Where a row states a size, it is once, few, many or the class of an expanded clone; other rows omit it.

TRBD2,TRBJ2-1,TRBV29-1,many,TGCAGCGCAGCGGTGAGCGGGGGGGCAGGTGAGCAGTTCTTC,CSAAVSGGAGEQFF
TRBD1,TRBJ2-7,TRBV5-1,few,TGCGCCAGCAGCTTGGATCCCGGGACAGCCTACGAGCAGTACTTC,CASSLDPGTAYEQYF
-,TRBJ2-2,TRBV28,-,TGTGCCAGCAGTTTATCAGGGATAACAATGACCGGGGAGCTGTTTTTT,CASSLSGITMTGELFF
-,TRBJ2-3,TRBV20-1,-,TGCAGTGCTAGCTGGTACTCAGATACGCAGTATTTT,CSASWYSDTQYF
TRBD1,TRBJ2-7,TRBV28,-,TGTGCCAGCAGCCCCGGGACAGGGGGCATCTACGAGCAGTACTTC,CASSPGTGGIYEQYF
TRBD1,TRBJ2-1,TRBV29-1,-,TGCAGCGCCCCGACAGGGGGAGCCAGCTCCTACAATGGGCAGTTCTTC,CSAPTGGASSYNGQFF
-,TRBJ2-1,TRBV9,-,TGTGCCAGCAAGGAGGGTAGCGCCTACAATGAGCAGTTCTTC,CASKEGSAYNEQFF
-,TRBJ1-6,TRBV6-2/TRBV6-3,few,TGTGCCACCGTGGAGGATGGGAATTCACCCCTCCACTTT,CATVEDGNSPLHF
-,TRBJ1-2,TRBV10-3,-,TGTGCCATCAGTGAGTCGCGGGGGGCAATTAACTATGGCTACACCTTC,CAISESRGAINYGYTF
-,TRBJ2-5,TRBV9,few,TGTGCCAGCAGCCCCCAAGGGTTAGAGACCCAGTACTTC,CASSPQGLETQYF
-,TRBJ2-2,TRBV19,few,TGTGCCAGTAGTATCGGCCCCGGGGAGCTGTTTTTT,CASSIGPGELFF
-,TRBJ2-5,TRBV4-2,-,TGTGCCAGCAGCCAATTTTCCGGGTGGGAGACCCAGTACTTC,CASSQFSGWETQYF
TRBD1,TRBJ2-5,TRBV3-1,few,TGTGCCAGCAGCCAAGAAGGGGAGACAGGGGAAGAGACCCAGTACTTC,CASSQEGETGEETQYF
-,TRBJ1-1,TRBV12-3/TRBV12-4,-,TGTGCCAGCAGTTACGATGATATGAACACTGAAGCTTTCTTT,CASSYDDMNTEAFF
-,TRBJ1-4,TRBV27,-,TGTGCCAGCAGATCAGGAGGGGAAAAACTGTTTTTT,CASRSGGEKLFF
-,TRBJ1-1,TRBV29-1,few,TGCAGCGCGTTGACAGTGAACACTGAAGCTTTCTTT,CSALTVNTEAFF
TRBD2,TRBJ2-1,TRBV4-1,-,TGCGCCAGCAGCCAAGGGCTAGCGGTGTACAATGAGCAGTTCTTC,CASSQGLAVYNEQFF
-,TRBJ2-4,TRBV7-2,-,TGTGCCAGCAGCTTAGAAGCACTGGCCAAAAACATTCAGTACTTC,CASSLEALAKNIQYF
TRBD2,TRBJ2-3,TRBV20-1,few,TGCAGTGCTAGTCCTGCGGGGGGGGCAGATACGCAGTATTTT,CSASPAGGADTQYF
TRBD1,TRBJ1-4,TRBV30,few,TGTGCCTGGAGTGGCCCAGTTCAATCAGGGGGATCGAATGAAAAACTGTTTTTT,CAWSGPVQSGGSNEKLFF
TRBD2,TRBJ2-7,TRBV6-1,few,TGTGCCAGCAGTGAGGTTAGCGGGAGCTCCTACGAGCAGTACTTC,CASSEVSGSSYEQYF
TRBD1,TRBJ2-2,TRBV11-2,-,TGTGCCAGCAGCCACCCTAGGACAGGGGCCACCGGGGAGCTGTTTTTT,CASSHPRTGATGELFF
-,TRBJ1-1,TRBV5-1,-,TGCGCCAGCAGCCCGGGACCCCGAGGTGAAGCTTTCTTT,CASSPGPRGEAFF
-,TRBJ2-7,TRBV7-9,many,TGTGCCAGCAGCTTAGGCAGTTACGAGCAGTACTTC,CASSLGSYEQYF
-,TRBJ2-2,TRBV7-3,-,TGTGCCAGCAGCTTATCGCCCCTCGTGGGGGCCACCGGGGAGCTGTTTTTT,CASSLSPLVGATGELFF
-,TRBJ1-1,TRBV7-2,few,TGTGCCAGCAGCCCCGATTTACGCAGGGGCACTGAAGCTTTCTTT,CASSPDLRRGTEAFF
TRBD1,TRBJ1-1,TRBV5-1,few,TGCGCCAGCAGCTTATGGACAGGGAGGCCTGAAGCTTTCTTT,CASSLWTGRPEAFF
TRBD1,TRBJ1-2,TRBV4-3,few,TGCGCCAGCAGCCAAGATAGAGGAGCAGGGGGCGGAGGCTACACCTTC,CASSQDRGAGGGGYTF
TRBD1,TRBJ2-1,TRBV20-1,-,TGCAGTGCTAGCGAGGACAGGAGGCAGTTCTTC,CSASEDRRQFF